Sequencing of this T cell receptor (beta chain) was carried out in a study of T cell changes during pregnancy in multiple sclerosis. Produced via immunoSEQ multiplex PCR; TCRdb's table is partial and in-frame only. Of about 8,000 clones in the sample, around 86% were seen once. This CDR3 is 16 amino acids long. J lost 0 bases, V lost 2 bases, and 1 base had no gene match. Germline CDR1 reads SGHNT; CDR2 reads YYREEE (reference sequence). This clone was seen a single time. V is TRBV5-4 and J is TRBJ2-3; TRBD2 matches 12 bases. This sequence originates from a female donor in good health, enrolled as a control in a pregnancy study. The sample here was CD8+ T cells from peripheral blood mononuclear cells, taken in the first trimester of pregnancy. This chain's CDR3 is CASSLGLAGSTDTQYF. CDR3 bases: TGTGCCAGCAGCTTAGGACTAGCGGGAAGCACAGATACGCAGTATTTT.